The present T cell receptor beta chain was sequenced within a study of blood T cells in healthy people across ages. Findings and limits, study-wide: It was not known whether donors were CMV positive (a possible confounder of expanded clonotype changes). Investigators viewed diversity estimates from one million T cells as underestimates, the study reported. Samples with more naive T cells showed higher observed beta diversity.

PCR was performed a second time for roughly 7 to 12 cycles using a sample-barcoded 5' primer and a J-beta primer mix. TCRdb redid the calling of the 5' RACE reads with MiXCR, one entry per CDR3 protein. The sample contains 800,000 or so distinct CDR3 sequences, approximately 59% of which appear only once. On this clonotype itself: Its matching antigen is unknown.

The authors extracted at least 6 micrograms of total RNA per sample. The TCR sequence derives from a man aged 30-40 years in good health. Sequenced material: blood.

The CDR3 coding sequence is TGTGCCAGCAGCTTAGTCACCGGTTTGGATGAGCAGTTCTTC. Translated: CASSLVTGLDEQFF. This chain uses TRBV7-9 with TRBJ2-1; the D is unclear. Trimming took 1 base from V and 8 from J, leaving 12 bases between them. The germline gives CDR1 SEHNR, CDR2 FQNEAQ (reference sequence). CDR3 length: 14 residues.